This entry is about one T cell receptor (beta chain). The CDR3 is made up of 15 amino acids. The germline V gene has CDR1 SGHDN and CDR2 FVKESK. Trimming took off 5 bases at V and 4 bases at J, with 17 bases between the two ends. This sample is drawn from a study of blood T cells in healthy people across ages. Using a J-beta primer mix together with a sample-barcoded 5' primer, a second PCR was run for roughly 7 to 12 cycles. Each CDR3 protein is one row after TCRdb ran MiXCR on the 5' RACE reads. The sample lists fewer than 2,000,000 distinct CDR3 sequences; roughly 30% were seen once. The chain links TRBV14 to TRBJ1-1; possibly TRBD1 for D (6 bases). Sequences were obtained from blood. This receptor was obtained from a woman in her twenties or thirties in good health. The CDR3 is CASSEGTSGGTEAFF. The CDR3 DNA follows: TGTGCCAGCAGCGAAGGGACATCCGGGGGCACTGAAGCTTTCTTT.